Below, 6 T cell receptor beta chains from the same sample are listed, as sequenced in a study of post-analysis software for immune sequencing data. Study-level findings and limits: Included in a set of about 5 TRBV segments more frequent in patients than controls were TRBV5-6, TRBV5-1 and TRBV20-1.

Their antigens are not known. Included in the TCR beta cDNA libraries were unique molecular identifiers. Using its own MiXCR run on the PCR reads, TCRdb lists one record per CDR3 protein. The data show roughly 730,000 distinct CDR3 sequences, roughly 30% seen once. The specimen sequenced was blood. These receptors were taken from a girl aged 10 to 17 with multiple sclerosis.

This clonotype was counted a few times. J is TRBJ1-5 and V is TRBV6-2 or TRBV6-3; a possible D gene is TRBD1 (5 bases). The V gene's germline CDR1 is MNHEY and CDR2 SVGEGT. V lost 4 bases, J lost 7 bases, and 14 bases lay in between. This CDR3 is 14 amino acids long. The DNA of the CDR3 is TGTGCCAGCAGTTGGTCCGGGGGAGAGCAGCCCCAGCATTTT. This encodes CASSWSGGEQPQHF.

V is TRBV13 and J is TRBJ2-1; D assignment may be TRBD1 or TRBD2 (5 bases each). Germline V gives CDR1 PRHDT, CDR2 FYEKMQ (reference sequence). Trimming took off 5 bases at V and 0 bases at J, with 14 bases between the two ends. This CDR3 is 16 amino acids long. CDR3 DNA: TGTGCCAGCAGCATCCACGGGGCCAGCTCCTACAATGAGCAGTTCTTC. Its protein product is CASSIHGASSYNEQFF.

In this sample, this clonotype turned up many times. The chain recombines TRBV5-4 with TRBJ2-1, with D perhaps given as TRBD1 or TRBD2 (6 bases each). The germline CDR1 and CDR2 sequences are SGHNT and YYREEE (reference sequence). Trimming cost V 2 bases and J 0 bases, with 18 bases left between them. The CDR3 extends over 18 amino acids. The CDR3 DNA reads TGTGCCAGCAGCTTCAGAGGGGGGCGACTGTTCTCCTACAATGAGCAGTTCTTC. It specifies CASSFRGGRLFSYNEQFF. Supplemented by reference TRBV5-4 and TRBJ2-1, the full variable domain reads ETGVTQSPTHLIKTRGQQVTLRCSSQSGHNTVSWYQQALGQGPQFIFQYYREEENGRGNFPPRFSGLQFPNYSSELNVNALELDDSALYLCASSFRGGRLFSYNEQFFGPGTRLTVL.

The chain couples TRBV5-1 to TRBJ2-1, with D possibly called TRBD1 or TRBD2 (6 bases each). The V gene lost 0 bases and the J gene lost 7 bases, with 11 bases spanning the gap. Germline V gene data show CDR1 as SGHRS and CDR2 as YFSETQ. CDR3 length: 14 amino acids. The CDR3 DNA follows: TGCGCCAGCAGCTTGGATACAGGGACTAATGAGCAGTTCTTC. Encoded protein: CASSLDTGTNEQFF.

V and J are TRBV24-1 and TRBJ1-5; perhaps TRBD1 as D (6 bases). CDR1 and CDR2 from the germline V gene are KGHDR and SFDVKD. The CDR3 is 16 amino acids. V lost 3 bases and J lost 2, with 13 bases in between. CDR3 nucleotide sequence: TGTGCCACCAGTGATCCGCGCCCAGGGGGCAATCAGCCCCAGCATTTT. Translation gives CATSDPRPGGNQPQHF.

This clonotype was detected many times. The chain couples TRBV11-2 to TRBJ2-5; D not resolved. The CDR3 is 14 amino acids. The V gene's germline CDR1 is SGHAT and CDR2 FQNNGV. Trimming removed 1 base from V and 0 bases from J, with 6 bases in between. CDR3 protein: CASSLGTDQETQYF. The CDR3 nucleotides are TGTGCCAGCAGCTTAGGCACAGACCAAGAGACCCAGTACTTC.